Listed here are 17 T cell receptor beta chains from one sample, sequenced in a study of blood T cell repertoires in COVID-19 (dated by TCRdb to the early 2020s). Library preparation employed the immunoSEQ multiplex PCR assay. TCRdb carries this immuneACCESS record with in-frame sequences only. Its versions omit some clonotypes, under half of them owing to an unresolved V gene in the studies checked, with the rest unexplained. Recorded for this sample are 270,000 or so clones; roughly 90% of them occurred a single time. The ten largest clones add up to under 3.5% of the sample. The specimen sequenced was peripheral blood. The receptor source for this set is a woman aged 30 to 39 with active or convalescent COVID-19.

The chain uses TRBV5-4 and TRBJ2-3; 9 bases are a match to TRBD2. The CDR3 consists of 14 residues. Per the germline V gene, CDR1 is SGHNT and CDR2 is YYREEE (reference sequence). After removal of 2 bases from V and 6 bases from J, the junction contained 4 bases not matched to a gene. The CDR3 bases are TGTGCCAGCAGCTTTAGCGGGGGTTATGATACGCAGTATTTT. Translating gives CASSFSGGYDTQYF.

The V gene is TRBV10-3, the J gene TRBJ1-5; D is unresolved. Germline V lookup: CDR1 ENHRY, CDR2 SYGVKD. V lost 8 bases and J 0 bases, leaving 11 bases between the germline ends. CDR3 length equals 14 residues. CDR3 nucleotide sequence: TGTGCCATCGGCAGACAATCTAGCAATCAGCCCCAGCATTTT. Its translation is CAIGRQSSNQPQHF.

This chain joins TRBV6-5 and TRBJ1-2; 8 nucleotides match TRBD1. The CDR3 sequence is 15 residues long. Germline assignment: CDR1 MNHEY and CDR2 SVGAGI. Trimming at V came to 6 bases and at J to 8 bases, leaving 14 bases not matched to a gene. The CDR3 sequence: CASRGFARQGMGYTF. CDR3 in DNA: TGTGCCAGCAGGGGATTTGCTCGACAGGGGATGGGCTACACCTTC.

Regarding this clone: The same CDR3 can be traced to other DNA sequences in this sample. The chain carries TRBV6-5 and TRBJ1-2; no clear D. The V gene's germline CDR1 is MNHEY and CDR2 SVGAGI. The V end lost 0 bases, the J end lost 5 bases, and 7 bases lay between the germline ends. The CDR3 is 13 residues long. Written as DNA, the CDR3 is TGTGCCAGCAGTTACTCCCCCTCGTATGGCTACACCTTC. This translates into CASSYSPSYGYTF.

V gene TRBV28 combines with J gene TRBJ2-3; 9 nucleotides line up with TRBD1. The CDR3 has 14 amino acids. Germline CDR1 MDHEN, CDR2 SYDVKM. Germline trimming cut 6 bases from V and 3 bases from J; bases unmatched to any gene: 4. This CDR3 reads CASRSGQGTDTQYF. The CDR3 nucleotides are TGTGCCAGCAGATCCGGACAGGGGACAGATACGCAGTATTTT.

The chain employs TRBV18 and TRBJ2-1, with TRBD1 matching 10 bases. Trimming cost V 3 bases and J 6 bases; bases outside gene matches: 5. Germline CDR1 reads KGHSH; CDR2 reads LQKENI. The CDR3 is made up of 15 amino acids. As DNA, the CDR3 is TGTGCCAGCTCACCCGGACAGGGGGGGGTCAATGAGCAGTTCTTC. Translated, it gives CASSPGQGGVNEQFF.

V is TRBV19 and J is TRBJ1-1; D remains ambiguous. CDR3 length: 15 amino acids. V was clipped by 6 bases and J by 4 bases, with 18 bases between them. Germline V gives CDR1 LNHDA, CDR2 SQIVND (reference sequence). The CDR3 DNA follows: TGTGCCAGTAGCCGATTTAGTACCCGGGGCACTGAAGCTTTCTTT. Translation: CASSRFSTRGTEAFF. The variable domain in full, completed from reference TRBV19 and TRBJ1-1, reads DGGITQSPKYLFRKEGQNVTLSCEQNLNHDAMYWYRQDPGQGLRLIYYSQIVNDFQKGDIAEGYSVSREKKESFPLTVTSAQKNPTAFYLCASSRFSTRGTEAFFGQGTRLTVV.

Only a few counts were recorded for this clone. V gene TRBV19 combines with J gene TRBJ1-5; 11 nucleotides match TRBD1. Germline V gene lookup returns CDR1 LNHDA and CDR2 SQIVND (reference sequence). This CDR3 contains 13 residues. V lost 9 bases to trimming and J lost 7 bases; unmatched junction nucleotides: 5. This CDR3 reads CASGDRGNQPQHF. CDR3 DNA sequence: TGTGCCAGCGGGGACAGGGGGAACCAGCCCCAGCATTTT.

The chain combines TRBV29-1 with TRBJ2-2; D is ambiguous. CDR1 SQVTM and CDR2 ANQGSEA come from the germline V gene. V lost 7 bases and J 0 bases, leaving 18 bases between the germline ends. The CDR3 has 16 amino acids. CDR3: CSAATSRRSNTGELFF. The DNA for the CDR3 is TGCAGCGCCGCTACCAGCAGGCGATCGAACACCGGGGAGCTGTTTTTT.

There are a few counts of this clone. This sequence joins TRBV29-1 and TRBJ2-7; a possible D gene is TRBD2 (6 bases). The CDR3 length is 12 residues. Germline values: CDR1 SQVTM, CDR2 ANQGSEA. V was trimmed by 4 bases and J by 1 base, leaving 8 bases between them. CDR3 in amino acids: CSVGGGSYEQYF. The CDR3 region has the DNA TGCAGCGTTGGTGGGGGGTCCTACGAGCAGTACTTC.

The gene calls are TRBV5-6 and TRBJ2-7; D might be TRBD1 (6 bases). The V gene lost 0 bases and the J gene lost 7 bases, with 11 bases spanning the gap. The CDR3 spans 13 residues. CDR1 and CDR2 (germline): SGHDT, YYEEEE. DNA of the CDR3: TGTGCCAGCAGCTTGGTTGGGGGCGGAGAGCAGTACTTC. Translating it yields CASSLVGGGEQYF.

This clone has only a few counts. The chain has TRBV7-2 and TRBJ1-4, with D perhaps TRBD1 (5 bases). The V gene lost 5 bases and the J gene lost 0 bases, with 7 bases spanning the gap. Germline V gives CDR1 SGHTA, CDR2 FQGNSA. The CDR3 loop spans 14 amino acids. The CDR3 sequence is CASSRGATNEKLFF. CDR3 in DNA: TGTGCCAGCAGCCGGGGGGCAACTAATGAAAAACTGTTTTTT.

The chain is built from TRBV7-8 and TRBJ2-5; 12 bases map to TRBD2. Germline trimming cut 5 bases from V and 4 bases from J; bases unmatched to any gene: 14. CDR3 length equals 18 residues. CDR1 is SGHVS and CDR2 is FQNEAQ in the germline V gene. The CDR3: CASSPGASSGGAGETQYF. The DNA for the CDR3 is TGTGCCAGCAGCCCGGGCGCCTCTAGCGGGGGGGCGGGAGAGACCCAGTACTTC.

The chain employs TRBV27 and TRBJ2-2; 10 bases are a match to TRBD1. This CDR3 comprises 15 residues. Germline V gives CDR1 MNHEY, CDR2 SMNVEV (reference sequence). The V gene end was trimmed by 5 bases and the J gene end by 4 bases; junction bases not matched to a gene: 4. CDR3: CASSHRDRGTGELFF. The CDR3 nucleotides are TGTGCCAGCAGTCACCGGGACAGGGGCACCGGGGAGCTGTTTTTT.

This clone appeared a single time. The chain is built from TRBV7-2 and TRBJ1-1; maybe TRBD1 (5 bases). The CDR3 consists of 14 residues. Per germline, CDR1 SGHTA and CDR2 FQGNSA. V was trimmed by 5 bases and J by 5 bases, leaving 15 bases between them. DNA for the CDR3: TGTGCCAGCAGCCCTCAGGGTTTGAGAACTGAAGCTTTCTTT. Translation gives CASSPQGLRTEAFF.

This clone was observed a single time. The chain is built from TRBV6-5 and TRBJ2-5; D is unresolved. The CDR3 has 15 residues. CDR1 MNHEY and CDR2 SVGAGI come from the germline V gene. The ends were cut back, 2 bases at V and 5 bases at J, with 15 bases in the middle. CDR3 in DNA: TGTGCCAGCAGTTACGCCTGGGCTCTCGAGGAGACCCAGTACTTC. This translates into CASSYAWALEETQYF.

CDR3 protein: CASSQDRQRETQYF. Written as DNA, the CDR3 is TGTGCCAGCAGCCAAGACAGGCAGCGAGAGACCCAGTACTTC. This chain links TRBV2 with TRBJ2-5, with a weak D call TRBD1 (6 bases). V was pared by 6 bases and J by 4 bases, with 15 bases between. The CDR3 totals 14 residues. Germline V gene data show CDR1 as SNHLY and CDR2 as FYNNEI.